Listed below are T cell receptor beta chains from one sample, sequenced in a study of cytomegalovirus exposure and HLA in healthy donors. Profiling relied on immunoSEQ multiplex PCR, and the TCRdb table lists in-frame clones only, not all of them. In the table there are roughly 200,000 clones, more than 65% of which are singletons. Sequencing was performed on PBMCs. Every receptor here comes from a female donor in good health and CMV-seronegative. Both conserved end residues are part of each CDR3. D genes are given only for firm matches. Clone size is not always given. Where it is, it says once, few, many or a class for expanded clones.

D	size	length	V	J	CDR3	DNA
TRBD2	.	15	TRBV7-2	TRBJ2-3	CASSFGTSQGDTQYF	TGTGCCAGCAGCTTCGGGACTAGTCAGGGCGATACGCAGTATTTT
.	.	13	TRBV7-9	TRBJ1-1	CSSSLFGGTEAFF	TGTTCCAGCAGCTTATTCGGGGGCACTGAAGCTTTCTTT
TRBD2	.	15	TRBV13	TRBJ2-7	CASTAGTSGSYEQYF	TGTGCCAGCACCGCAGGGACTAGCGGATCCTACGAGCAGTACTTC
TRBD1	.	16	TRBV30	TRBJ1-1	CAWSVPGQGWSTEAFF	TGTGCCTGGAGTGTCCCCGGACAGGGGTGGAGCACTGAAGCTTTCTTT
.	.	15	TRBV7-9	TRBJ2-2	CASSLAGPDTGELFF	TGTGCCAGCAGCTTAGCGGGGCCGGACACCGGGGAGCTGTTTTTT
TRBD1	.	15	TRBV5-6	TRBJ2-3	CASISRQGSTDTQYF	TGTGCCAGCATCTCGAGACAGGGGAGCACAGATACGCAGTATTTT
TRBD2	.	15	TRBV19	TRBJ2-5	CASMSLAGAQETQYF	TGTGCCAGTATGTCACTAGCGGGGGCCCAAGAGACCCAGTACTTC
TRBD1	.	14	TRBV5-1	TRBJ1-1	CASSRPGQNTEAFF	TGCGCCAGCAGTCGGCCGGGACAGAACACTGAAGCCTTCTTT
TRBD2	.	17	TRBV13	TRBJ2-1	CASSKGLAVRAYNEQFF	TGTGCCAGCAGCAAAGGACTAGCGGTACGGGCCTACAATGAGCAGTTCTTC
.	.	14	TRBV9	TRBJ2-3	CASSAGQITDTQYF	TGTGCCAGCAGCGCCGGACAGATCACAGATACGCAGTATTTT
.	.	15	TRBV7-8	TRBJ1-1	CASSRGTLRDTEAFF	TGTGCCAGCAGCAGAGGGACATTGAGGGACACTGAAGCTTTCTTT
.	.	14	TRBV9	TRBJ2-7	CASSVAVGGYEQYF	TGTGCCAGCAGCGTAGCTGTGGGGGGCTACGAGCAGTACTTC
TRBD2	.	15	TRBV7-6	TRBJ2-1	CASRRGTSGIDEQFF	TGTGCCAGCAGACGCGGGACTAGCGGAATAGATGAGCAGTTCTTC
.	.	11	TRBV2	TRBJ1-2	CASTAGGLRTF	TGTGCCAGCACGGCGGGCGGACTCAGGACCTTC
.	.	13	TRBV18	TRBJ1-1	CASARRVRDEAFF	TGTGCCAGCGCCCGGCGGGTCCGAGACGAAGCTTTCTTT
.	few	14	TRBV25-1	TRBJ1-1	CASSWGGELSEAFF	TGTGCCAGCAGTTGGGGAGGGGAGTTATCTGAAGCTTTCTTT
TRBD2	once	19	TRBV29-1	TRBJ2-1	CSVEDRVSGGVFLYNEQFF	TGCAGCGTTGAAGATCGAGTTAGCGGGGGGGTATTTTTATACAATGAGCAGTTCTTC
.	.	15	TRBV7-6	TRBJ2-3	CASSLGWTDTDTQYF	TGTGCCAGCAGCTTAGGCTGGACTGACACAGATACGCAGTATTTT
TRBD2	.	15	TRBV6-5	TRBJ2-1	CASSSVAGGYNEQFF	TGTGCCAGCAGTTCCGTAGCGGGGGGGTACAATGAGCAGTTCTTC
.	.	15	TRBV7-9	TRBJ2-3	CASSELARRGDTQYF	TGTGCCAGCAGCGAACTAGCTCGCCGGGGGGATACGCAGTATTTT
TRBD1	.	13	TRBV5-1	TRBJ2-5	CASSSDRVETQYF	TGCGCCAGCAGCTCGGACAGGGTCGAGACCCAGTACTTC
.	.	17	TRBV7-9	TRBJ2-3	CSSSGITSTGHTDTQYF	TGTTCCAGCAGCGGAATTACCTCTACAGGCCACACAGATACGCAGTATTTT
TRBD2	few	16	TRBV18	TRBJ2-7	CASSPPGLAGSYEQYF	TGTGCCAGCTCACCTCCGGGACTAGCGGGCTCCTACGAGCAGTACTTC
TRBD2	.	18	TRBV18	TRBJ2-3	CASYTTSPAGESTDTQYF	TGTGCCAGCTACACTACTTCACCAGCGGGGGAGAGCACAGATACGCAGTATTTT
.	.	12	TRBV7-9	TRBJ2-7	CASSLGSVEQYF	TGTGCCAGCAGCTTAGGGTCAGTCGAGCAGTACTTC
.	once	13	TRBV10-3	TRBJ2-7	CAISESGGHEQYF	TGTGCCATCAGTGAGTCCGGAGGGCACGAGCAGTACTTC
TRBD2	once	20	TRBV27	TRBJ2-1	CASSLLTQGLAGDSYNEQFF	TGTGCCAGCAGTTTACTAACCCAGGGACTAGCGGGAGACTCCTACAATGAGCAGTTCTTC
.	.	16	TRBV19	TRBJ2-6	CASRQGLSSGANVLTF	TGTGCCAGTAGGCAAGGACTGAGCTCTGGGGCCAACGTCCTGACTTTC
.	.	14	TRBV7-9	TRBJ2-7	CASRRLDSSYEQYF	TGTGCCAGCAGAAGATTGGACAGCTCCTACGAGCAGTACTTC
TRBD2	.	12	TRBV27	TRBJ2-7	CASRGGSYEQYF	TGTGCCAGCAGAGGCGGGAGCTACGAGCAGTACTTC
.	.	14	TRBV7-9	TRBJ1-4	CASSLGRSNEKLFF	TGTGCCAGCAGCCTGGGGCGGTCTAATGAAAAACTGTTTTTT
.	.	13	TRBV28	TRBJ1-1	CASSLPQGTEAFF	TGTGCCAGCAGCCTACCCCAGGGTACTGAAGCTTTCTTT
TRBD1	once	14	TRBV10-3	TRBJ1-1	CAISDGRGPGEAFF	TGTGCCATCAGTGACGGTAGGGGGCCTGGTGAAGCTTTCTTT
.	.	14	TRBV6-6	TRBJ2-7	CASALTGSGGEQYF	TGTGCCAGCGCGCTAACAGGGAGTGGTGGCGAGCAGTACTTC
.	.	12	TRBV7-9	TRBJ2-7	CASRGDIYEQYF	TGTGCCAGCAGAGGGGACATCTACGAGCAGTACTTC
.	.	19	TRBV21-1	TRBJ2-2	CASRRGGGRARTYTGELFF	TGTGCCAGCCGCAGGGGGGGCGGGAGGGCCCGGACCTACACCGGGGAGCTGTTTTTT
.	.	13	TRBV7-9	TRBJ1-2	CASSPTGGWGYTF	TGTGCCAGCAGCCCCACGGGGGGATGGGGCTACACCTTC
.	.	15	TRBV28	TRBJ1-4	CASSPWTGSNEKLFF	TGTGCCAGCAGTCCGTGGACGGGAAGTAATGAAAAACTGTTTTTT
TRBD2	.	19	TRBV6-4	TRBJ2-3	CASSGKREAIGQGTDTQYF	TGTGCCAGCAGCGGTAAGCGGGAGGCCATAGGTCAGGGCACAGATACGCAGTATTTT
TRBD1	.	18	TRBV25-1	TRBJ1-5	CASCPTGTGGLSNQPQHF	TGTGCCTCCTGCCCCACCGGGACAGGGGGCTTAAGCAATCAGCCCCAGCATTTT
.	.	16	TRBV9	TRBJ2-3	CASSRDARGRTDTQYF	TGTGCCAGCAGCCGAGATGCCAGGGGCCGCACAGATACGCAGTATTTT
.	.	13	TRBV11-3	TRBJ2-1	CASSFGGHNEQFF	TGTGCCAGCAGCTTCGGAGGTCACAATGAGCAGTTCTTC
TRBD2	.	16	TRBV5-1	TRBJ2-5	CASSLVGGGAQETQYF	TGCGCCAGCAGCTTGGTGGGCGGGGGGGCTCAAGAGACCCAGTACTTC
.	.	15	TRBV27	TRBJ1-6	CASSSSGGYNSPLHF	TGTGCCAGCAGTTCCTCAGGAGGATATAATTCACCCCTCCACTTT
TRBD2	.	14	TRBV2	TRBJ2-5	CASLAGAGQETQYF	TGTGCCAGCCTAGCGGGAGCGGGCCAAGAGACCCAGTACTTC
TRBD1	once	14	TRBV9	TRBJ2-7	CASSAGTGSHEQYF	TGTGCCAGCAGCGCCGGGACAGGGTCCCACGAGCAGTACTTC
.	.	15	TRBV6-1	TRBJ2-7	CASSVLGEDSYEQYF	TGTGCCAGCAGTGTTTTGGGGGAGGATTCCTACGAGCAGTACTTC
TRBD2	.	18	TRBV6-1	TRBJ2-3	CASSGQQGLAGSTDTQYF	TGTGCCAGCAGTGGCCAGCAGGGACTAGCGGGCAGCACAGATACGCAGTATTTT
TRBD1	.	14	TRBV27	TRBJ2-1	CASSLGTGFVEQFF	TGTGCCAGCAGTTTAGGGACAGGGTTTGTTGAGCAGTTCTTC
TRBD1	.	14	TRBV7-2	TRBJ2-7	CASSLDRGSGEQYF	TGTGCCAGCAGCTTAGACAGGGGGTCGGGGGAGCAGTACTTC
TRBD1	.	16	TRBV6-5	TRBJ1-2	CASSYSTIGTGYGYTF	TGTGCCAGCAGTTACTCTACGATTGGGACAGGATATGGCTACACCTTC
.	.	13	TRBV19	TRBJ2-3	CASRVGGTDTQYF	TGTGCCAGCCGGGTGGGAGGCACAGATACGCAGTATTTT
.	.	15	TRBV7-9	TRBJ1-2	CASTTSQVVGYGYTF	TGTGCCAGCACCACCTCCCAGGTGGTTGGCTATGGCTACACCTTC
TRBD1	.	15	TRBV5-6	TRBJ1-2	CASSSYSGGIRGYTF	TGTGCCAGCAGCTCCTACTCAGGGGGCATCCGCGGCTACACCTTC